This T cell receptor beta chain was identified during a study of T cells in Graves' hyperthyroidism and ophthalmopathy. Researchers amplified the TCR beta CDR3 regions from RNA transcripts. The HTBI set primed first-round TCR CDR3 RT-PCR. One entry per CDR3 protein, called by TCRdb with MiXCR from the multiplex PCR reads. The sample records about 500,000 distinct CDR3 sequences, 16% being singletons. A lack of ophthalmopathy progression within 18 months defined stable Graves' hyperthyroidism. PBMCs were collected from an approximately 10 ml volume of fresh peripheral blood. Sample: blood. The TCR comes from a woman aged 18-30 years with Graves' hyperthyroidism.

CDR3 in DNA: TGCGCCAGCAGCTTGGGTTTCCTAGCGGGGGCAGAAGAGACCCAGTACTTC. The encoded protein is CASSLGFLAGAEETQYF. The chain links TRBV5-1 to TRBJ2-5; TRBD2 matches at 10 bases. With 0 bases clipped from V and 3 bases from J, the junction kept 8 bases outside the gene matches. The length of the CDR3 is 17 residues. The germline CDR1 and CDR2 sequences are SGHRS and YFSETQ.